This T cell receptor (beta chain) is drawn from a study of shared clonotypes between healthy human individuals. CDR3 length: 18 amino acids. Germline-derived CDR1 and CDR2 are MGHRA and YSYEKL. V shed 0 bases and J shed 5 bases, with 23 bases lying between them. TCRdb keeps only in-frame clones here, not all; method: immunoSEQ multiplex PCR. This sample has about a million clones, with more than 60% found just once. Sample: memory CD4+ T cells sorted from blood. Subset reported: CD45RA-negative fraction. This clonotype was obtained from a man aged 18-30 years in good health. This chain links TRBV4-1 with TRBJ2-7; possibly TRBD1 for D (5 bases). CDR3 sequence: CASSQDAGLMFNQNEQYF. The CDR3 nucleotides are TGCGCCAGCAGCCAAGATGCAGGGTTGATGTTTAATCAAAACGAGCAGTACTTC.